One and the same sample provided the 4 T cell receptor beta chains below, sequenced in a study of blood T cell repertoires in COVID-19. Sequenced by immunoSEQ multiplex PCR; TCRdb stores in-frame clones only, minus some. Here the sample spans approximately 41,000 clones, approximately 80% being singletons. The sample was peripheral blood. Receptor source: a woman aged 80 or over with acute or convalescent COVID-19.

V is TRBV18 and J is TRBJ2-5; D perhaps matches TRBD2 (5 bases). CDR3 size: 17 residues. Trimming stripped 4 bases from V and 6 bases from J, with 24 bases between. In germline, CDR1 is KGHSH, CDR2 LQKENI. The CDR3 nucleotides are TGTGCCAGCTCACTAAACGACCCTCTCCGGGGTCTACAGACCCAGTACTTC. Amino acid sequence: CASSLNDPLRGLQTQYF. The full variable domain, in which reference TRBV18 and TRBJ2-5 provide the parts outside the CDR3, is NAGVMQNPRHLVRRRGQEARLRCSPMKGHSHVYWYRQLPEEGLKFMVYLQKENIIDESGMPKERFSAEFPKEGPSILRIQQVVRGDSAAYFCASSLNDPLRGLQTQYFGPGTRLLVL.

This chain uses TRBV5-8 with TRBJ1-6, with no clear D. Between the trimmed V and J ends, which lost 3 bases and 7 bases, there was a span of 11 bases. Germline V CDR1 and CDR2: SGHTS, YDEGEE. The CDR3 totals 14 residues. CDR3 region: CASSSLIGNSPLHF. The CDR3, as DNA: TGTGCCAGCAGCTCGCTAATCGGGAATTCACCCCTCCACTTT.

The chain recombines TRBV28 with TRBJ1-2; no definite D call. Germline CDR1 reads MDHEN; CDR2 reads SYDVKM. V lost 5 bases, J lost 3 bases, and 13 bases lay in between. The CDR3 runs 14 residues. CDR3 residues: CASSPPGGDYGYTF. In DNA, the CDR3 is TGTGCCAGCAGTCCCCCAGGAGGAGACTATGGCTACACCTTC.

This clone was counted between two and nine times. The chain is built from TRBV6-1 and TRBJ2-5, with 12 bases fitting TRBD2. CDR3 length: 16 residues. Germline V lookup: CDR1 MNHNS, CDR2 SASEGT. V lost 1 base and J lost 4; bases outside the gene matches: 4. The CDR3 bases are TGTGCCAGCAGTGAAGTGGGACTAGCGGGCGGAGAGACCCAGTACTTC. Residues: CASSEVGLAGGETQYF.